By share of the sample, the clone carrying this T cell receptor beta chain is medium-sized. Its target is unknown. Sample time point: sample taken at primary tumor resection. Sequencing was performed on whole RNA extracted from tumor and nontumor lung tissue, or from frozen PBMC, and the material was left unsorted. This specimen belongs to a study of spatial heterogeneity in lung cancer. Study-wide context: Tumor-region TCR transcript counts correlated strongly with a T cell module score from matched bulk RNA-seq.

Overall study findings and caveats: It was found that expanded intratumoral alpha and beta TCR counts tracked tumor mutation counts.

Germline V gene data show CDR1 as SGHRS and CDR2 as YFSETQ. This CDR3 has 14 amino acids. Between the trimmed V and J ends, which lost 0 bases and 6 bases, there was a span of 10 bases. In TCRdb, the 5' RACE reads were re-called with MiXCR into one record per CDR3 protein. The repertoire holds 1,500 to 2,500 distinct CDR3 sequences, with about 7.7% as singletons. The clonotype was recovered from a male donor with early-stage non-small cell lung cancer. This chain joins TRBV5-1 and TRBJ1-5, with D hard to call. The sample in question was lung tumor tissue, obtained at surgery. The CDR3 is CASSLESPSQPQHF. In DNA form, the CDR3 reads TGCGCCAGCAGCTTGGAGTCGCCCAGTCAGCCCCAGCATTTT.